Following are 18 T cell receptor beta chains from one sample sequenced in a study of blood T cell repertoires in COVID-19. This table comes from immunoSEQ multiplex PCR, and its TCRdb copy is limited to in-frame clones, with some not included. The sample holds 200,000 to 300,000 clones, around 87% seen once. Sequenced material: peripheral blood. These receptors were taken from a woman aged 45 to 65 with acute or convalescent COVID-19.

The DNA for the CDR3 is TGTGCCAGCAGTGTTAGAGTGACTCGGAGCTCCTACGAGCAGTACTTC. It encodes CASSVRVTRSSYEQYF. This sequence joins TRBV2 and TRBJ2-7; D gene unclear. Trimming removed 4 bases from V and 0 bases from J, with 16 bases in between. Germline V gene lookup returns CDR1 SNHLY and CDR2 FYNNEI. CDR3 size: 16 residues.

The CDR3: CASSPLDSNYGYTF. For the CDR3, the DNA is TGTGCCAGCTCACCACTAGACAGTAACTATGGCTACACCTTC. V is TRBV18 and J is TRBJ1-2, with D perhaps matching TRBD1 (5 bases). Germline V gene data show CDR1 as KGHSH and CDR2 as LQKENI. V was pared by 1 base and J by 1 base, with 7 bases between. There are 14 residues in the CDR3. Based on the CDR3 plus reference TRBV18 and TRBJ1-2, the full variable domain is NAGVMQNPRHLVRRRGQEARLRCSPMKGHSHVYWYRQLPEEGLKFMVYLQKENIIDESGMPKERFSAEFPKEGPSILRIQQVVRGDSAAYFCASSPLDSNYGYTFGSGTRLTVV.

The chain employs TRBV30 and TRBJ2-7; maybe TRBD2 (5 bases). The germline gives CDR1 GTSNPN, CDR2 SVGIG (reference sequence). The CDR3 has 12 amino acids. Trimming stripped 3 bases from V and 4 bases from J, with 10 bases between. CDR3: CAWSSDSYEQYF. The CDR3, as DNA: TGTGCCTGGAGCTCGGACTCTTACGAGCAGTACTTC.

This sequence joins TRBV9 and TRBJ2-3; 7 bases line up with TRBD2. The germline V gene has CDR1 SGDLS and CDR2 YYNGEE. V dropped 7 bases and J dropped 2; count of bases not matched to a gene: 4. CDR3 length equals 13 residues. This CDR3 is CASSSGNTDTQYF. The DNA for the CDR3 is TGTGCCAGCTCAAGCGGGAACACAGATACGCAGTATTTT.

This chain uses TRBV14 with TRBJ2-5; D possibly corresponds to TRBD1 (6 bases). CDR1 SGHDN and CDR2 FVKESK come from the germline V gene. CDR3 size: 16 residues. V shed 0 bases and J shed 1 base, with 12 bases lying between them. In nucleotides, the CDR3 is TGTGCCAGCAGCCAAGAACAGGGAGTAATCCAAGAGACCCAGTACTTC. Translated: CASSQEQGVIQETQYF.

This clone has just a few counts. The chain couples TRBV28 to TRBJ1-1; D might be TRBD1 (5 bases). Germline V gene data show CDR1 as MDHEN and CDR2 as SYDVKM. With 2 bases removed from V and 9 bases from J, the gap between germline ends came to 10 bases. This CDR3 is built from 12 residues. This CDR3 reads CASSLVSGKAFF. CDR3 DNA sequence: TGTGCCAGCAGTTTAGTCTCAGGGAAAGCTTTCTTT.

The V call is TRBV5-1, the J call TRBJ1-1, with 8 bases matching TRBD1. Germline trimming cut 4 bases from V and 1 base from J; bases unmatched to any gene: 9. Germline CDR1 reads SGHRS; CDR2 reads YFSETQ. The CDR3 is made up of 16 amino acids. Here the CDR3 reads CASSRMTGEGNTEAFF. CDR3 sequence (DNA): TGCGCCAGCAGCCGGATGACAGGGGAGGGGAACACTGAAGCTTTCTTT. The variable domain in full, with the rest retrieved from reference TRBV5-1 and TRBJ1-1, is KAGVTQTPRYLIKTRGQQVTLSCSPISGHRSVSWYQQTPGQGLQFLFEYFSETQRNKGNFPGRFSGRQFSNSRSEMNVSTLELGDSALYLCASSRMTGEGNTEAFFGQGTRLTVV.

This clone was counted once. The gene calls are TRBV6-2 or TRBV6-3 and TRBJ2-7; the match to TRBD1 covers 7 bases. CDR3 size: 16 residues. The germline V gene encodes CDR1 MNHEY and CDR2 SVGEGT. V shed 0 bases, J shed 0 bases, and the junction held 5 bases outside the gene matches. CDR3 nucleotide sequence: TGTGCCAGCAGTTACTCGATAAGGGACAGCTCCTACGAGCAGTACTTC. Translating it yields CASSYSIRDSSYEQYF.

In this sample, this clone turned up once. This chain links TRBV28 with TRBJ1-2; TRBD1 matches at 10 bases. There are 16 residues in the CDR3. CDR1 is MDHEN and CDR2 is SYDVKM in the germline V gene. V lost 4 bases and J lost 6; bases outside the gene matches: 11. For the CDR3, the DNA is TGTGCCAGCAGTTCACCCATCGAGGGGACAGGGGATGGCTACACCTTC. Amino acid sequence: CASSSPIEGTGDGYTF.

This clone was recorded only once. CDR3 loop: CASSVETAGGSNEQFF. The CDR3, as DNA: TGTGCCAGCAGCGTAGAGACGGCGGGAGGGTCCAATGAGCAGTTCTTC. The chain joins TRBV9 to TRBJ2-1, with 9 bases fitting TRBD2. The germline V gene has CDR1 SGDLS and CDR2 YYNGEE. The CDR3 is 16 amino acids. The junction had 7 bases not matched to a gene; V was cut back by 0 bases and J by 6 bases.

V usage is TRBV9 and J usage is TRBJ2-1; possibly TRBD1 for D (6 bases). V was clipped by 0 bases and J by 0 bases, with 13 bases between them. CDR3 length equals 17 residues. Germline V gives CDR1 SGDLS, CDR2 YYNGEE. The CDR3 protein is CASSVERTVGSYNEQFF. The CDR3 coding sequence is TGTGCCAGCAGCGTAGAGAGGACAGTCGGCTCCTACAATGAGCAGTTCTTC.

The genes are TRBV3-1 (or the pseudogene TRBV3-2) and TRBJ1-2; no definite D call. The germline CDR1 and CDR2 sequences are LGHDT and YNNKEL (reference sequence). The CDR3 extends over 11 amino acids. Trimming took off 1 base at V and 13 bases at J, with 10 bases between the two ends. CDR3 region: CASSQGHRRTF. CDR3 nucleotide sequence: TGTGCCAGCAGCCAAGGACACCGACGCACCTTC.

The chain recombines TRBV5-4 with TRBJ2-7; tentative D call: TRBD2 (5 bases). Trimming took 0 bases from V and 4 from J, leaving 11 bases between them. The CDR3 spans 14 residues. CDR1 and CDR2 (germline): SGHNT, YYREEE (reference sequence). The CDR3 reads CASSLGLAYYEQYF. The CDR3 DNA follows: TGTGCCAGCAGCTTGGGGCTAGCCTATTACGAGCAGTACTTC.

The chain employs TRBV7-9 and TRBJ2-3; the match to TRBD2 covers 16 bases. This CDR3 is 17 amino acids long. The junction had 6 bases not matched to a gene; V was cut back by 4 bases and J by 5 bases. The germline CDR1 and CDR2 sequences are SEHNR and FQNEAQ (reference sequence). CDR3 amino acids: CASSSGLAGGRGDTQYF. The CDR3 DNA reads as TGTGCCAGCAGCTCGGGACTAGCGGGAGGGCGGGGAGATACGCAGTATTTT. The variable domain in full, with the rest retrieved from reference TRBV7-9 and TRBJ2-3, is DTGVSQNPRHKITKRGQNVTFRCDPISEHNRLYWYRQTLGQGPEFLTYFQNEAQLEKSRLLSDRFSAERPKGSFSTLEIQRTEQGDSAMYLCASSSGLAGGRGDTQYFGPGTRLTVL.

The chain is built from TRBV7-9 and TRBJ2-2; D is unclear. This CDR3 is built from 13 residues. Trimming took off 2 bases at V and 6 bases at J, with 7 bases between the two ends. CDR1 and CDR2 (germline): SEHNR, FQNEAQ (reference sequence). The DNA of the CDR3 is TGTGCCAGCAGCTTAATGACATCCGGGGAGCTGTTTTTT. It specifies CASSLMTSGELFF.

The chain employs TRBV28 and TRBJ2-3; 9 bases align to TRBD1. CDR3 size: 15 residues. Germline CDR1 is MDHEN and CDR2 is SYDVKM. The J segment lost 3 bases and the V segment lost 6 bases, leaving 7 bases of the junction unmatched. CDR3 bases: TGTGCCAGCAGGTACGGGACAGGGACGACAGATACGCAGTATTTT. This gives the protein CASRYGTGTTDTQYF.

This clone was observed a handful of times. The rearrangement joins TRBV4-2 to TRBJ2-4; TRBD1 matches 7 bases. The germline CDR1 and CDR2 sequences are LGHNA and YNFKEQ. The ends lost 1 base at V and 3 bases at J; junction bases unmatched: 12. This CDR3 region has 18 residues. CDR3 region: CASSQVRTGSLGKNIQYF. DNA for the CDR3: TGTGCCAGCAGCCAAGTCAGGACAGGCTCGTTGGGCAAAAACATTCAGTACTTC.

The chain carries TRBV27 and TRBJ1-1; 8 bases agree with TRBD1. The CDR3 has 15 residues. V trimming: 5 bases; J trimming: 6 bases; junction bases outside the gene matches: 11. Germline CDR1 and CDR2: MNHEY and SMNVEV (reference sequence). The CDR3 sequence: CASSLYWDRKAEAFF. CDR3 sequence (DNA): TGTGCCAGCAGTCTATACTGGGACAGGAAGGCTGAAGCTTTCTTT.